This is a list of T cell receptor beta chains from one sample in a study of neurological immune-mediated disorders. MiXCR, run by TCRdb on the 5' RACE reads, gives a single entry per CDR3 protein. The sample has about 49,000 distinct CDR3 sequences; approximately 14% are singletons. The sample was PBMCs. The receptors originated from a male donor with HTLV-1-associated myelopathy (HAM/TSP). Both conserved end residues are part of each CDR3. Fields, in order: J gene, clone size, D gene, V gene, CDR3 DNA, CDR3 protein. D genes are given only for firm matches. Expanded clones are given a class, and other clones once, few, many or no size at all.

J: TRBJ2-3; size: many; D: .; V: TRBV4-3; DNA: TGCGCCAGCAGCCTCGAGGGGTCCGTAGCGGATACGCAGTATTTT; CDR3: CASSLEGSVADTQYF
J: TRBJ2-2; size: many; D: .; V: TRBV7-2; DNA: TGTGCCAGCACCCTTACGCCCGGGATCGGGGAGCTGTTTTTT; CDR3: CASTLTPGIGELFF
J: TRBJ1-5; size: many; D: TRBD1; V: TRBV4-1; DNA: TGCGCCAGCAGCCAAGATCAGTGGGGACAGGGCAATCAGCCCCAGCATTTT; CDR3: CASSQDQWGQGNQPQHF
J: TRBJ1-6; size: many; D: .; V: TRBV20-1; DNA: TGCAGTGCCCAAAACATGAATTCACCCCTCCACTTT; CDR3: CSAQNMNSPLHF
J: TRBJ1-1; size: many; D: TRBD1; V: TRBV7-9; DNA: TGTGCCAGCAGCTTAGGTCTTGGCGGGACAGCGAGAGAAGCTTTCTTT; CDR3: CASSLGLGGTAREAFF
J: TRBJ2-3; size: many; D: .; V: TRBV20-1; DNA: TGCAGTCCCAGGGACTCCCTGGGGGATACGCAGTATTTT; CDR3: CSPRDSLGDTQYF
J: TRBJ1-6; size: many; D: TRBD1; V: TRBV15; DNA: TGTGCCACCAGCACCTCGACAGGGCCCAATTCACCCCTCCACTTT; CDR3: CATSTSTGPNSPLHF
J: TRBJ1-6; size: .; D: TRBD1; V: TRBV7-8; DNA: TGTGCCAGCAGCTTGACCGGGACAGAAAATTCACCCCTCCACTTT; CDR3: CASSLTGTENSPLHF
J: TRBJ2-3; size: many; D: .; V: TRBV3-1; DNA: TGTGCCAGCAGCCAAAACCCCGGGACAGATACGCAGTATTTT; CDR3: CASSQNPGTDTQYF
J: TRBJ1-2; size: many; D: .; V: TRBV20-1; DNA: TGCAGTGCTAGAGAGGGGCACAGGGTTGTCGGCTACACCTTC; CDR3: CSAREGHRVVGYTF
J: TRBJ1-1; size: many; D: .; V: TRBV20-1; DNA: TGCAGTGCCCCGGAAACTGAAGCTTTCTTT; CDR3: CSAPETEAFF
J: TRBJ2-4; size: many; D: .; V: TRBV29-1; DNA: TGCAGCGTTGAAGTGGGCCGAGCGGACATTCAGTACTTC; CDR3: CSVEVGRADIQYF
J: TRBJ1-2; size: many; D: TRBD1; V: TRBV6-5; DNA: TGTGCCAGCAGTTTGAGACAGGGGTTAAACTATGGCTACACCTTC; CDR3: CASSLRQGLNYGYTF
J: TRBJ1-2; size: many; D: .; V: TRBV6-6; DNA: TGTGCCAGCAGTTACACCACAGAAGACTATGGCTACACCTTC; CDR3: CASSYTTEDYGYTF
J: TRBJ2-5; size: many; D: TRBD2; V: TRBV5-1; DNA: TGCGCCAGCAGCAATGCGGGGGGTGCGATTGAGACCCAGTACTTC; CDR3: CASSNAGGAIETQYF
J: TRBJ2-7; size: many; D: .; V: TRBV9; DNA: TGTGCCAGCACCGAGGAGGTACAGAAAAAAAGCTACGAGCAGTACTTC; CDR3: CASTEEVQKKSYEQYF
J: TRBJ1-1; size: many; D: .; V: TRBV20-1; DNA: TGCAGTGCCAGACCGGGGAGGGAAGCTTTCTTT; CDR3: CSARPGREAFF
J: TRBJ1-6; size: many; D: .; V: TRBV30; DNA: TGTGCCTGGAGTGCACTCCTCGGGAAGAGGGGTAATTCACCCCTCCACTTT; CDR3: CAWSALLGKRGNSPLHF
J: TRBJ1-4; size: .; D: .; V: TRBV15; DNA: TGTGCCACCAGCTTGGAGAAATCGAATGAAAAACTGTTTTTT; CDR3: CATSLEKSNEKLFF
J: TRBJ2-7; size: many; D: TRBD2; V: TRBV4-1; DNA: TGCGCCAGCAGCCGACCGGGAGGCGAGCAGTACTTC; CDR3: CASSRPGGEQYF
J: TRBJ2-7; size: many; D: TRBD1; V: TRBV18; DNA: TGTGCCAGCTCACCCCGACAGGGAGTCGGCTCCTACGAGCAGTACTTC; CDR3: CASSPRQGVGSYEQYF
J: TRBJ1-4; size: many; D: .; V: TRBV18; DNA: TGTGCCAGCTCACCGCGCGAGGGGACTAATGAAAAACTGTTTTTT; CDR3: CASSPREGTNEKLFF
J: TRBJ2-5; size: .; D: .; V: TRBV19; DNA: TGTGCCAATAGTCCCACAGGGTCCGGGGAGACCCAGTACTTC; CDR3: CANSPTGSGETQYF
J: TRBJ1-1; size: many; D: .; V: TRBV6-2/TRBV6-3; DNA: TGTGCCAGCAGTTTTACGGGACCGAACACTGAAGCTTTCTTT; CDR3: CASSFTGPNTEAFF
J: TRBJ2-3; size: many; D: TRBD2; V: TRBV5-1; DNA: TGCGCCAGCAGCTTCCTAGGACTAGCGGGGCTTACAGATACGCAGTATTTT; CDR3: CASSFLGLAGLTDTQYF
J: TRBJ2-1; size: many; D: .; V: TRBV7-9; DNA: TGTGCCAGCAGCTCCTACCGGGGACACCCCTCCTACAATGAGCAGTTCTTC; CDR3: CASSSYRGHPSYNEQFF
J: TRBJ1-2; size: many; D: .; V: TRBV5-1; DNA: TGCGCCAGCAGCTTGGGACGGGGAGCTAACTATGGCTACACCTTC; CDR3: CASSLGRGANYGYTF
J: TRBJ1-1; size: .; D: TRBD1; V: TRBV7-8; DNA: TGTGCCAGCAGCTCCGGGACAGGGGCCTCGGACACTGAAGCTTTCTTT; CDR3: CASSSGTGASDTEAFF
J: TRBJ1-5; size: many; D: .; V: TRBV3-1; DNA: TGTGCCAGCAGCCAAGGGGGATCAGATAGCAATCAGCCCCAGCATTTT; CDR3: CASSQGGSDSNQPQHF
J: TRBJ2-3; size: many; D: .; V: TRBV9; DNA: TGTGCCAGCAGCTACAGGGTTGGGAATATAGCAGATACGCAGTATTTT; CDR3: CASSYRVGNIADTQYF
J: TRBJ2-5; size: many; D: .; V: TRBV7-2; DNA: TGTGCCAGCAGCTTACAAGAGACCCAGTACTTC; CDR3: CASSLQETQYF
J: TRBJ2-7; size: .; D: .; V: TRBV5-1; DNA: .; CDR3: CASSFGTGSYEHYF
J: TRBJ2-7; size: many; D: .; V: TRBV4-3; DNA: TGCGCCAGCAGCCAAGGGTCAGCCGTTAACTCCTACGAGCAGTACTTC; CDR3: CASSQGSAVNSYEQYF
J: TRBJ1-2; size: many; D: .; V: TRBV5-1; DNA: TGCGCCAGCAGCTTGGAAGGGGCGGACTATGGCTACACCTTC; CDR3: CASSLEGADYGYTF